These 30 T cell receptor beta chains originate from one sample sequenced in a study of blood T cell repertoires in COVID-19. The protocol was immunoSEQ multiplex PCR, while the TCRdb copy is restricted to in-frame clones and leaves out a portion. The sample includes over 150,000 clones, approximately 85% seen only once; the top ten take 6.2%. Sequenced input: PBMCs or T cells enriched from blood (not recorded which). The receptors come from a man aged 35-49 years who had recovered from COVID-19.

The CDR3 sequence: CASSQVPGGSEAFF. The CDR3 DNA sequence: TGCGCCAGCAGCCAAGTTCCAGGGGGCTCTGAAGCTTTCTTT. The chain joins TRBV4-1 to TRBJ1-1; 8 bases fit TRBD1. V shed 1 base, J shed 6 bases, and the junction held 4 bases outside the gene matches. The length of the CDR3 is 14 residues. CDR1 is MGHRA and CDR2 is YSYEKL in the germline V gene.

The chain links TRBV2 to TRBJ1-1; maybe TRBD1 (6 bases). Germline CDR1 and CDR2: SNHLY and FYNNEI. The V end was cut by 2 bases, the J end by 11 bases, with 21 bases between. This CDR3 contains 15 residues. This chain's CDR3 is CASSEMVGGAALAFF. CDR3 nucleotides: TGTGCCAGCAGTGAAATGGTAGGGGGGGCGGCTCTGGCTTTCTTT.

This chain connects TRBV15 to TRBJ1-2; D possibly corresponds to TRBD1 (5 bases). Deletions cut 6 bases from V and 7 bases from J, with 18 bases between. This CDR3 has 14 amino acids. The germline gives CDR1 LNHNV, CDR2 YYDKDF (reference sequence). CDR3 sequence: CATSFGGGAGGYTF. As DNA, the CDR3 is TGTGCCACCAGTTTTGGAGGAGGGGCTGGTGGCTACACCTTC.

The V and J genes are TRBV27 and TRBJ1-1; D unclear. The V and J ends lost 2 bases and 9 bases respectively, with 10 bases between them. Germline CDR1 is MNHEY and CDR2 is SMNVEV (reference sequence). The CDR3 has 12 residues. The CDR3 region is CASSLLGEKAFF. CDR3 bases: TGTGCCAGCAGTTTACTCGGGGAAAAAGCTTTCTTT.

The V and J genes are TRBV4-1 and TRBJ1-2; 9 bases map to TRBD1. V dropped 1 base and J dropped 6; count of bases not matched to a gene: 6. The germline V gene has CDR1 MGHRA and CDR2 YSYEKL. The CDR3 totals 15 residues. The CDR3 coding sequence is TGCGCCAGCAGCCAAGGGTGGGACAGGGCCGATGGCTACACCTTC. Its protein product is CASSQGWDRADGYTF.

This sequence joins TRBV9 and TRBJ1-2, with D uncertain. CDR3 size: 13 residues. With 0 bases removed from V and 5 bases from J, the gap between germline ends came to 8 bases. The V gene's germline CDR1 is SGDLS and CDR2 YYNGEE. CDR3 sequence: CASSVDTEYGYTF. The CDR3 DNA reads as TGTGCCAGCAGCGTAGATACAGAGTATGGCTACACCTTC.

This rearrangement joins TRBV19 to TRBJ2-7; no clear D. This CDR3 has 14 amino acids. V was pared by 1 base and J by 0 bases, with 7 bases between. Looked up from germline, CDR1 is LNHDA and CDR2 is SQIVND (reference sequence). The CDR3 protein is CASSIVPSSYEQYF. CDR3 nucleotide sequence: TGTGCCAGTAGTATAGTCCCGAGCTCCTACGAGCAGTACTTC.

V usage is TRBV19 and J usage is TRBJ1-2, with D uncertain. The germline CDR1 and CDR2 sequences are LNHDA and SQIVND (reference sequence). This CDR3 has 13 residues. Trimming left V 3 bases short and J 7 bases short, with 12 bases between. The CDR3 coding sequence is TGTGCCAGTAGTATTCTAGCCGCAACTGGCTACACCTTC. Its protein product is CASSILAATGYTF.

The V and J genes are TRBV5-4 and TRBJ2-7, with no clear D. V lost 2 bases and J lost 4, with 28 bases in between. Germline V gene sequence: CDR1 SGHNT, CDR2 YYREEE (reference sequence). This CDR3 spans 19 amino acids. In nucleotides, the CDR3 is TGTGCCAGCAGCTTAGACTCTAGTACCATAGGCATAAGGTCTTACGAGCAGTACTTC. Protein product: CASSLDSSTIGIRSYEQYF.

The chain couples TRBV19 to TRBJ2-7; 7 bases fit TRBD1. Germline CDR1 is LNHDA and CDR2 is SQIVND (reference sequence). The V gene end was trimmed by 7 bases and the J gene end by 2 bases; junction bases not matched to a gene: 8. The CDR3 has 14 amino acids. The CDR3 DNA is TGTGCCAGTATCCCAGGGGGATTTCCCTACGAGCAGTACTTC. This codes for CASIPGGFPYEQYF. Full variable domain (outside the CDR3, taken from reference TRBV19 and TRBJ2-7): DGGITQSPKYLFRKEGQNVTLSCEQNLNHDAMYWYRQDPGQGLRLIYYSQIVNDFQKGDIAEGYSVSREKKESFPLTVTSAQKNPTAFYLCASIPGGFPYEQYFGPGTRLTVT.

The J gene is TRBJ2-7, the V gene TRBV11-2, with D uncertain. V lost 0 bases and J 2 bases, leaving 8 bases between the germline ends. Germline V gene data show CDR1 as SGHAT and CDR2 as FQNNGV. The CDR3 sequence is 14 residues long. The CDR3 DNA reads TGTGCCAGCAGCTTAGATGTAGTCCCCTACGAGCAGTACTTC. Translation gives CASSLDVVPYEQYF.

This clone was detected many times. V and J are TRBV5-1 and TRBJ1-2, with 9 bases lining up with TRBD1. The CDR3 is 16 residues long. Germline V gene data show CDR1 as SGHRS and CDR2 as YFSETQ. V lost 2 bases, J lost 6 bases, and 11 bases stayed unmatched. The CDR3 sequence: CASSLAFRTGDHGYTF. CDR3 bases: TGCGCCAGCAGCTTAGCTTTTCGGACAGGGGACCATGGCTACACCTTC.

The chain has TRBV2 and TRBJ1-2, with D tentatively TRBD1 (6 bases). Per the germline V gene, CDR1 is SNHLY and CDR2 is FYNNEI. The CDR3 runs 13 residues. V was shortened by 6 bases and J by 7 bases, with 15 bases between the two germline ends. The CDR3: CASSQQGRGGYTF. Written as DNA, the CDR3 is TGTGCCAGCAGCCAACAGGGAAGAGGTGGCTACACCTTC.

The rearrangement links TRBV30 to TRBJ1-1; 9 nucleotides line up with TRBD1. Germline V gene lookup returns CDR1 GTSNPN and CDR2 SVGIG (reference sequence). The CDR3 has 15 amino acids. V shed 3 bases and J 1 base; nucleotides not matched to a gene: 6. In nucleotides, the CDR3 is TGTGCCTGGAGCCAACAGGGGGCTCGGAACACTGAAGCTTTCTTT. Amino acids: CAWSQQGARNTEAFF.

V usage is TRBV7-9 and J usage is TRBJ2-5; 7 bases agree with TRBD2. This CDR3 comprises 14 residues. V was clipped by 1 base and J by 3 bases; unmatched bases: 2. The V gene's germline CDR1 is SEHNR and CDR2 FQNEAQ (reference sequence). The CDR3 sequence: CASSLGTREETQYF. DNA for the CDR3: TGTGCCAGCAGCTTAGGGACTAGGGAAGAGACCCAGTACTTC.

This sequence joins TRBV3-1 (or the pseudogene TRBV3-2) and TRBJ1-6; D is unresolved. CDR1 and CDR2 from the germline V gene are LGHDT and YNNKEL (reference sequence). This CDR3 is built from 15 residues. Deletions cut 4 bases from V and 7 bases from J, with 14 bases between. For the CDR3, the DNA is TGTGCCAGCAGCCGGACGGACTCTTTCAATTCACCCCTCCACTTT. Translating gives CASSRTDSFNSPLHF.

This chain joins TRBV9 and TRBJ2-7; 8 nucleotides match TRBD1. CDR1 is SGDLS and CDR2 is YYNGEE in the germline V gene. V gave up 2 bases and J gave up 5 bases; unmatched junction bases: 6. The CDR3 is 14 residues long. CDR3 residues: CASSVAGGWDEQYF. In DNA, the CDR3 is TGTGCCAGCAGCGTCGCAGGGGGCTGGGACGAGCAGTACTTC.

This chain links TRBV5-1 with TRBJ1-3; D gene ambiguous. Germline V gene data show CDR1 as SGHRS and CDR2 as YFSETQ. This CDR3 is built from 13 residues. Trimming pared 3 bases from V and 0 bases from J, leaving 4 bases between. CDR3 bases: TGCGCCAGCAGCTCAGTCTCTGGAAACACCATATATTTT. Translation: CASSSVSGNTIYF.

CDR3 coding DNA: TGCGCCAGCAGTTACAGGTCGACTAGCACAGATACGCAGTATTTT. This sequence encodes CASSYRSTSTDTQYF. The gene calls are TRBV10-1 and TRBJ2-3, with D possibly TRBD1 on 5 matching bases. V was cut by 5 bases and J by 0 bases, with 12 bases left in between. CDR1 is WNHNN, CDR2 SYGVQD, per germline (reference sequence). This CDR3 has 15 amino acids.

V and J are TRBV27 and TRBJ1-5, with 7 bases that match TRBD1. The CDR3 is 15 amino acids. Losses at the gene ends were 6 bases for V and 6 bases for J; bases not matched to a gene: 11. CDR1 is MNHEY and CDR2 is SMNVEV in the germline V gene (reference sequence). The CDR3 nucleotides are TGTGCCAGCAGCCCAGGGGGTGGGACCCTTCAGCCCCAGCATTTT. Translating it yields CASSPGGGTLQPQHF.

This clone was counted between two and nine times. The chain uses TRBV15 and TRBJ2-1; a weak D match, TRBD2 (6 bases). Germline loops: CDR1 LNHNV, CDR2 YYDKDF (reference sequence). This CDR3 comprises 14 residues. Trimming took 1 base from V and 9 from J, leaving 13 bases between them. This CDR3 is CATSRVGGIGEQFF. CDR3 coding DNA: TGTGCCACCAGCAGAGTCGGGGGAATAGGTGAGCAGTTCTTC.

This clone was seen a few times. The CDR3 loop is CATNQGTPGNTIYF. The CDR3 DNA reads as TGTGCCACCAATCAGGGGACACCCGGAAACACCATATATTTT. This rearrangement joins TRBV28 to TRBJ1-3; D is perhaps TRBD1 (6 bases). The V gene's germline CDR1 is MDHEN and CDR2 SYDVKM. V was pared by 10 bases and J by 4 bases, with 17 bases between. The CDR3 sequence is 14 residues long.

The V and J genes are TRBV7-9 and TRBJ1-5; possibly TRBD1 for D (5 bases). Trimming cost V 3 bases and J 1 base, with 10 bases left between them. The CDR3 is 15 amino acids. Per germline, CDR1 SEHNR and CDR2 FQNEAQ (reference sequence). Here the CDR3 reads CASSFGPGSNQPQHF. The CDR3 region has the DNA TGTGCCAGCAGCTTTGGACCAGGGAGCAATCAGCCCCAGCATTTT.

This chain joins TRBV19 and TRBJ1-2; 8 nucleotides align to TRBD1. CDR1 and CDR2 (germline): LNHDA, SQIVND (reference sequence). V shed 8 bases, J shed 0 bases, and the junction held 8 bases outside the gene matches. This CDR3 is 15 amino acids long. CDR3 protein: CASLDGTGANYGYTF. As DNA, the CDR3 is TGTGCCAGTCTTGATGGGACAGGTGCTAACTATGGCTACACCTTC.

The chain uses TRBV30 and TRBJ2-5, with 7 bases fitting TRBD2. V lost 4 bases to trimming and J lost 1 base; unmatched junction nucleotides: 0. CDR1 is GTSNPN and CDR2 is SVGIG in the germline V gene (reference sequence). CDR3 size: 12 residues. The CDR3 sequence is CAWTSGQETQYF. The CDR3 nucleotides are TGTGCCTGGACTAGCGGCCAAGAGACCCAGTACTTC.

CDR3 amino acids: CAWTWRNEQYF. CDR3 nucleotide sequence: TGTGCCTGGACTTGGAGAAACGAGCAGTACTTC. V usage is TRBV30 and J usage is TRBJ2-7, with unresolved D. Germline CDR1 is GTSNPN and CDR2 is SVGIG (reference sequence). This CDR3 is built from 11 residues. Trimming removed 4 bases from V and 5 bases from J, with 9 bases in between.

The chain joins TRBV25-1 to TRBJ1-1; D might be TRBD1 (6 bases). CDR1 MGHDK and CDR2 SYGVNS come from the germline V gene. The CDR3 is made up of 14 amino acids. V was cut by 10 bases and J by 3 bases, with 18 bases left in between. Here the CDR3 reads CAIRARGSHTEAFF. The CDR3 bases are TGTGCCATCCGGGCCAGGGGAAGTCACACTGAAGCTTTCTTT.

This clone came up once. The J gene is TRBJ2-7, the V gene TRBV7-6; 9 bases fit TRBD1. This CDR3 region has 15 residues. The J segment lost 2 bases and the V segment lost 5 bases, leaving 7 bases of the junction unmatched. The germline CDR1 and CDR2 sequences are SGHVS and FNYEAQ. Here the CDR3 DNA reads TGTGCCAGCAGCCCAGGACAGGGGAGGGCCTACGAGCAGTACTTC. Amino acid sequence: CASSPGQGRAYEQYF.

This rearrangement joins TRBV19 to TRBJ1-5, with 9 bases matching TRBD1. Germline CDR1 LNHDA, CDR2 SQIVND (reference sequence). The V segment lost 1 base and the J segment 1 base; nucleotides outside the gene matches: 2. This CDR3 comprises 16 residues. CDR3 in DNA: TGTGCCAGTAGTATAGGTGGACAGGGGAGCAATCAGCCCCAGCATTTT. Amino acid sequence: CASSIGGQGSNQPQHF.

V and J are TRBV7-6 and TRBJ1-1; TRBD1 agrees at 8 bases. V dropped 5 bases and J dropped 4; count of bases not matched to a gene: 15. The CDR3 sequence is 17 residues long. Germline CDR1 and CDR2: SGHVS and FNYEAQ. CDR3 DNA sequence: TGTGCCAGCAGCCTAGGGACAGGATTTGATCGGAGCACTGAAGCTTTCTTT. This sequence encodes CASSLGTGFDRSTEAFF.